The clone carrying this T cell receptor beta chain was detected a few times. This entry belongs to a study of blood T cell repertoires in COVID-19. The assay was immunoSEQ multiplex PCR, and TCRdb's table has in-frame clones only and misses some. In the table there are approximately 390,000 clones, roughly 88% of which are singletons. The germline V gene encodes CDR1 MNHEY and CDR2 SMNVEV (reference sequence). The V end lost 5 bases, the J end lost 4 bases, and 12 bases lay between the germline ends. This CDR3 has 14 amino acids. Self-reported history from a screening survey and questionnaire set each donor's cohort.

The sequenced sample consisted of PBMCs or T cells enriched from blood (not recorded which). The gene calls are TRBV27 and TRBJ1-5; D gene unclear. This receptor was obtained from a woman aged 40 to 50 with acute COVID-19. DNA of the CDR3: TGTGCCAGCAGTAGTTCAGTCCGTAATCAGCCCCAGCATTTT. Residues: CASSSSVRNQPQHF.